There are many counts of the clone carrying this T cell receptor (beta chain). Researchers took RNA transcripts and amplified the TCR beta CDR3 regions from them. The TCR CDR3 was amplified in a first-round RT-PCR using the HTBI primer set. TCRdb reprocessed the multiplex PCR reads with MiXCR, giving one entry per CDR3 protein. The data contain about 300,000 distinct CDR3 sequences, approximately 26% of them singletons. The data originate from a study of T cells in Graves' hyperthyroidism and ophthalmopathy. This CDR3 has 11 amino acids. CDR1 is SQVTM and CDR2 is ANQGSEA in the germline V gene. The J segment lost 7 bases and the V segment lost 7 bases, leaving 6 bases of the junction unmatched.

The chain is built from TRBV29-1 and TRBJ1-1, with 7 bases aligning to TRBD1. The clonotype was recovered from a man aged 35-49 years with Graves' hyperthyroidism that later progressed to Graves' ophthalmopathy. Sequencing used blood. DNA for the CDR3: TGCAGCGCCGGGACAGCGTATGAAGCTTTCTTT. Protein: CSAGTAYEAFF. The full variable domain, its missing parts supplied by reference TRBV29-1 and TRBJ1-1, is SAVISQKPSRDICQRGTSLTIQCQVDSQVTMMFWYRQQPGQSLTLIATANQGSEATYESGFVIDKFPISRPNLTFSTLTVSNMSPEDSSIYLCSAGTAYEAFFGQGTRLTVV.